This record covers a single T cell receptor (beta chain). Antigen unknown. The sample belongs to a study of cytomegalovirus exposure and HLA in healthy donors. General study results and limits: The only immune exposure information that was available was CMV serostatus.

Use of 60 Vbeta and 13 Jbeta primers characterized the PCR. Data came from immunoSEQ multiplex PCR; TCRdb stores just in-frame clones and leaves some out. The table has about 150,000 clones, about 80% seen once; the top ten hold around 1.9%. Sample: PBMCs. The source of this sequence is a man aged 35-49 years in good health and CMV-seronegative.

For the CDR3, the DNA is TGTGCCAGCAGGCGGACAGGGGGCAACGAGCAGTACTTC. Encoded protein: CASRRTGGNEQYF. V usage is TRBV14 and J usage is TRBJ2-7; 11 bases fit TRBD1. This CDR3 has 13 residues. Losses at the gene ends were 6 bases for V and 5 bases for J; bases not matched to a gene: 3. Germline V gives CDR1 SGHDN, CDR2 FVKESK.